Presented here are 28 T cell receptor beta chains from one specimen sequenced in a study of T cell repertoires in cytomegalovirus infection. No antigens are known for them. TCRdb reprocessed the reads with MiXCR, giving one entry per CDR3 protein. The sample gives about 58,000 distinct CDR3 sequences, over 15% of which show up once; around 60% is in the top ten. The sample here was CD8+ T cells from cultured PBMCs, taken from culture after CMV antigen stimulation. The receptors were sampled from a human donor in good health (CMV status not recorded). Some clones in this sample may be carry-over from other donors' samples.

This clonotype showed up just a few times. The gene calls are TRBV14 and TRBJ1-1; TRBD1 matches 8 bases. CDR1 is SGHDN, CDR2 FVKESK, per germline. V shed 4 bases and J 7 bases; nucleotides not matched to a gene: 11. The length of the CDR3 is 15 residues. CDR3 region: CASSRTGLRVDEAFF. In DNA form, the CDR3 reads TGTGCCAGCAGCCGGACAGGGCTGAGGGTCGATGAAGCTTTCTTT.

The chain employs TRBV7-6 and TRBJ2-6; no reliable D call. From germline, CDR1 is SGHVS and CDR2 FNYEAQ. V was clipped by 0 bases and J by 0 bases, with 0 bases between them. This CDR3 contains 14 residues. The chain's CDR3 is CASSLASGANVLTF. The CDR3 nucleotides are TGTGCCAGCAGCTTAGCCTCTGGGGCCAACGTCCTGACTTTC.

The table lists this clonotype with a few counts. The gene calls are TRBV7-9 and TRBJ2-3; 10 bases agree with TRBD2. CDR1 is SEHNR, CDR2 FQNEAQ, per germline (reference sequence). Germline trimming cut 0 bases from V and 2 bases from J; bases unmatched to any gene: 5. The CDR3 is 17 amino acids. CDR3 residues: CASSLAASGGPTDTQYF. CDR3 nucleotides: TGTGCCAGCAGCTTAGCCGCTAGCGGGGGACCCACAGATACGCAGTATTTT. The complete variable domain, with remaining parts taken from reference TRBV7-9 and TRBJ2-3, reads DTGVSQNPRHKITKRGQNVTFRCDPISEHNRLYWYRQTLGQGPEFLTYFQNEAQLEKSRLLSDRFSAERPKGSFSTLEIQRTEQGDSAMYLCASSLAASGGPTDTQYFGPGTRLTVL.

The rearrangement joins TRBV12-3 or TRBV12-4 to TRBJ1-5; TRBD1 might be the D (6 bases). The CDR3 runs 14 residues. Trimming took 6 bases from V and 7 from J, leaving 16 bases between them. CDR3 region: CASRQTGAGQPQHF. For the CDR3, the DNA is TGTGCCAGCAGACAGACAGGAGCAGGACAGCCCCAGCATTTT.

The chain links TRBV6-2 or TRBV6-3 to TRBJ2-1; TRBD2 matches at 7 bases. Germline CDR1 is MNHEY and CDR2 is SVGEGT. This CDR3 is built from 16 residues. Unmatched junction bases numbered 14, after V lost 0 bases and J lost 12 bases. This chain's CDR3 is CASSYSSREAVRWQFF. CDR3 DNA sequence: TGTGCCAGCAGTTACTCGAGTCGGGAGGCCGTCCGTTGGCAGTTCTTC.

The J gene is TRBJ1-5, the V gene TRBV12-3 or TRBV12-4; no reliable D call. V was clipped by 2 bases and J by 6 bases, with 11 bases between them. The CDR3 length is 14 residues. Here the CDR3 reads CASSLSAWGQPQHF. The CDR3, as DNA: TGTGCCAGCAGTTTATCAGCCTGGGGTCAGCCCCAGCATTTT.

V is TRBV29-1 and J is TRBJ2-1, with D hard to call. The CDR3 is 11 amino acids. V dropped 0 bases and J dropped 5 bases, with 2 bases sitting between them. Germline V gene lookup returns CDR1 SQVTM and CDR2 ANQGSEA. CDR3: CSVEENNEQFF. CDR3 coding DNA: TGCAGCGTTGAAGAGAACAATGAGCAGTTCTTC.

V gene TRBV27 combines with J gene TRBJ1-2; 7 bases align to TRBD1. This CDR3 is 14 amino acids long. The V gene's germline CDR1 is MNHEY and CDR2 SMNVEV (reference sequence). The V gene end was trimmed by 5 bases and the J gene end by 4 bases; junction bases not matched to a gene: 7. In nucleotides, the CDR3 is TGTGCCAGCAGTCCGACAGGGAAAAGCTATGGCTACACCTTC. Its translation: CASSPTGKSYGYTF.

The genes are TRBV7-2 and TRBJ2-7, with D possibly being TRBD2 (6 bases). V gave up 1 base and J gave up 2 bases, with 15 bases separating them. The germline CDR1 and CDR2 sequences are SGHTA and FQGNSA. The CDR3 is 16 amino acids. The CDR3 DNA sequence: TGTGCCAGCAGCTTAGTCGGCGGGGAGTCTCCCTACGAGCAGTACTTC. Its translation is CASSLVGGESPYEQYF.

This clonotype was counted a few times. The chain combines TRBV20-1 with TRBJ2-7; TRBD2 might be the D (6 bases). The V and J ends lost 5 bases and 3 bases respectively, with 17 bases between them. The CDR3 has 14 amino acids. The V gene's germline CDR1 is DFQATT and CDR2 SNEGSKA (reference sequence). In nucleotides, the CDR3 is TGCAGTGCTTCTTTCCGGGAGACCCTCTACGAGCAGTACTTC. The encoded protein is CSASFRETLYEQYF.

This clonotype was found many times. This sequence joins TRBV7-2 and TRBJ1-2; the D gene is possibly TRBD1 (5 bases). The CDR3 has 15 amino acids. V dropped 4 bases and J dropped 8 bases, with 20 bases sitting between them. CDR1 is SGHTA, CDR2 FQGNSA, per germline. The CDR3 bases are TGTGCCAGCAGCTCCCCCGGGGCCAGGGTCGGCGGCTACACCTTC. Translating it yields CASSSPGARVGGYTF.

The V call is TRBV6-6, the J call TRBJ2-5; D might be TRBD2 (5 bases). Germline V CDR1 and CDR2: MNHNY, SVGAGI (reference sequence). The CDR3 loop spans 11 amino acids. Trimming left V 6 bases short and J 13 bases short, with 15 bases between. DNA of the CDR3: TGTGCCAGCAGGCTCGACGGGGTTCTGTACTTC. The encoded protein is CASRLDGVLYF.

The rearrangement joins TRBV7-9 to TRBJ2-5, with D perhaps assigned TRBD1 or TRBD2 (7 bases each). The germline V and J ends were trimmed by 10 bases and 7 bases, with 28 bases remaining between them. The V gene's germline CDR1 is SEHNR and CDR2 FQNEAQ (reference sequence). The CDR3 spans 16 residues. CDR3 protein: CAIIIAGGGPFVTQYF. The CDR3 DNA is TGTGCCATCATCATCGCAGGGGGGGGCCCCTTTGTGACCCAGTACTTC.

The chain has TRBV19 and TRBJ2-7; 7 bases match TRBD2. CDR1 and CDR2 from the germline V gene are LNHDA and SQIVND (reference sequence). The CDR3 is 19 residues long. J lost 0 bases, V lost 6 bases, and 20 bases had no gene match. The CDR3 sequence is CASRWEGGFPPSSSYEQYF. CDR3 DNA: TGTGCCAGTAGATGGGAGGGAGGTTTTCCTCCTTCGAGCTCCTACGAGCAGTACTTC.

This chain uses TRBV7-8 with TRBJ2-7; 9 bases are shared with TRBD1. The length of the CDR3 is 18 residues. The J segment lost 4 bases and the V segment lost 1 base, leaving 14 bases of the junction unmatched. CDR1 is SGHVS, CDR2 FQNEAQ, per germline. The CDR3 bases are TGTGCCAGCAGCTTAGTAGGGACAGGGAATGAATGGCGTTACGAGCAGTACTTC. It is translated as CASSLVGTGNEWRYEQYF. The full variable domain, completed using reference TRBV7-8 and TRBJ2-7, is GAGVSQSPRYKVAKRGQDVALRCDPISGHVSLFWYQQALGQGPEFLTYFQNEAQLDKSGLPSDRFFAERPEGSVSTLKIQRTQQEDSAVYLCASSLVGTGNEWRYEQYFGPGTRLTVT.

The chain joins TRBV7-2 to TRBJ1-1; 9 nucleotides match TRBD1. CDR1 is SGHTA, CDR2 FQGNSA, per germline. With 6 bases clipped from V and 3 bases from J, the junction kept 8 bases outside the gene matches. The CDR3 contains 15 residues. CDR3 DNA sequence: TGTGCCAGCAGGGGTCGGACAGGGGCGGACACTGAAGCTTTCTTT. It yields the protein CASRGRTGADTEAFF.

The gene calls are TRBV20-1 and TRBJ1-5; unclear D gene. Germline CDR1 is DFQATT and CDR2 is SNEGSKA (reference sequence). V was cut by 1 base and J by 2 bases, with 9 bases left in between. This CDR3 is built from 14 residues. CDR3 coding DNA: TGCAGTGCTAGAGTAGAGGGTCGCAATCAGCCCCAGCATTTT. Encoded protein: CSARVEGRNQPQHF.

This rearrangement joins TRBV5-6 to TRBJ1-1; the D gene is possibly TRBD1 (5 bases). Trimming removed 9 bases at V and 0 bases at J, with 18 bases between. The CDR3 consists of 15 residues. Germline assignment: CDR1 SGHDT and CDR2 YYEEEE. The CDR3 nucleotides are TGTGCCACCGAGGGGAGCTCCGCCTTGAACACTGAAGCTTTCTTT. This codes for CATEGSSALNTEAFF.

In its sample, this clonotype was seen a few times. This chain connects TRBV7-9 to TRBJ2-5, with a weak D call TRBD2 (5 bases). The CDR3 runs to 15 residues. The germline gives CDR1 SEHNR, CDR2 FQNEAQ (reference sequence). Trimming cost V 5 bases and J 2 bases, with 15 bases left between them. The DNA for the CDR3 is TGTGCCAGCAGCCCAACTCCGTGGGAGCAAGAGACCCAGTACTTC. Its protein is CASSPTPWEQETQYF.

This clonotype was seen repeatedly, ten times or more. This CDR3 reads CASSLVNVGLETQYF. The CDR3 DNA reads as TGTGCCAGCAGCTTAGTGAACGTAGGGTTGGAGACCCAGTACTTC. The genes are TRBV11-2 and TRBJ2-5; D uncertain. Germline V gene data show CDR1 as SGHAT and CDR2 as FQNNGV. The CDR3 extends over 15 amino acids. V was shortened by 1 base and J by 5 bases, with 14 bases between the two germline ends.

This clonotype has a handful of counts. V and J are TRBV7-2 and TRBJ2-3; perhaps TRBD2 as D (5 bases). Trimming shortened V by 8 bases and J by 0 bases, and 21 bases separated the two germline ends. The CDR3 extends over 17 amino acids. The germline V gene encodes CDR1 SGHTA and CDR2 FQGNSA. CDR3 protein: CASLRTGESPSTDTQYF. The CDR3 DNA reads TGTGCCAGCCTAAGAACCGGGGAGAGCCCTAGCACAGATACGCAGTATTTT.

The chain carries TRBV20-1 and TRBJ2-1; D unclear. This CDR3 has 13 amino acids. V gave up 3 bases and J gave up 3 bases, with 9 bases separating them. Germline V lookup: CDR1 DFQATT, CDR2 SNEGSKA (reference sequence). CDR3 region: CSARDRNYNEQFF. The CDR3 region has the DNA TGCAGTGCTAGGGATCGGAACTACAATGAGCAGTTCTTC.

This clonotype was seen a handful of times. This chain links TRBV6-6 with TRBJ2-1; no clear D gene. This CDR3 spans 16 amino acids. V lost 0 bases to trimming and J lost 7 bases, with 16 bases between them. Germline V gives CDR1 MNHNY, CDR2 SVGAGI (reference sequence). The CDR3 loop reads CASSYSMRPAENEQFF. In DNA, the CDR3 is TGTGCCAGCAGTTACTCCATGCGGCCGGCGGAAAATGAGCAGTTCTTC.

This clonotype was seen more than once but under ten times. The rearrangement joins TRBV7-2 to TRBJ2-7; possibly TRBD1 for D (6 bases). The germline V gene has CDR1 SGHTA and CDR2 FQGNSA. CDR3 length: 14 amino acids. V was pared by 3 bases and J by 0 bases, with 9 bases between. CDR3 nucleotides: TGTGCCAGCAGCTTCCGGGACACCTCCTACGAGCAGTACTTC. Translating gives CASSFRDTSYEQYF.

The genes are TRBV5-1 and TRBJ1-5; possibly TRBD1 for D (5 bases). V was clipped by 4 bases and J by 0 bases, with 8 bases between them. This CDR3 contains 14 residues. Looked up from germline, CDR1 is SGHRS and CDR2 is YFSETQ. The CDR3 DNA reads as TGCGCCAGCAGCACAGGAGCTAGCAATCAGCCCCAGCATTTT. This codes for CASSTGASNQPQHF. The variable domain in full, completed from reference TRBV5-1 and TRBJ1-5, reads KAGVTQTPRYLIKTRGQQVTLSCSPISGHRSVSWYQQTPGQGLQFLFEYFSETQRNKGNFPGRFSGRQFSNSRSEMNVSTLELGDSALYLCASSTGASNQPQHFGDGTRLSIL.

This clonotype was seen only once. The rearrangement links TRBV7-2 to TRBJ2-1; TRBD2 might be the D (5 bases). Trimming shortened V by 5 bases and J by 6 bases, and 8 bases separated the two germline ends. Per germline, CDR1 SGHTA and CDR2 FQGNSA. The CDR3 contains 12 residues. The CDR3 nucleotides are TGTGCCAGCAGCATAGGGAGCAATGAGCAGTTCTTC. Its protein is CASSIGSNEQFF.

The chain recombines TRBV7-6 with TRBJ2-7, with a tentative D call TRBD1 (6 bases). In germline, CDR1 is SGHVS, CDR2 FNYEAQ. The CDR3 spans 14 residues. Between the trimmed V and J ends, which lost 6 bases and 5 bases, there was a span of 17 bases. The CDR3 loop reads CASSPDRLSHEQYF. The CDR3 region has the DNA TGTGCCAGCAGTCCAGACAGGCTAAGTCACGAGCAGTACTTC. Full variable domain (outside the CDR3, taken from reference TRBV7-6 and TRBJ2-7): GAGVSQSPRYKVTKRGQDVALRCDPISGHVSLYWYRQALGQGPEFLTYFNYEAQQDKSGLPNDRFSAERPEGSISTLTIQRTEQRDSAMYRCASSPDRLSHEQYFGPGTRLTVT.

The rearrangement uses TRBV12-3 or TRBV12-4 and TRBJ2-7; D tentatively reads TRBD1 or TRBD2 (6 bases each). Trimming shortened V by 5 bases and J by 3 bases, and 14 bases separated the two germline ends. The CDR3 runs 14 residues. The CDR3: CASSLRGVYYEQYF. For the CDR3, the DNA is TGTGCCAGCAGTCTGAGGGGGGTTTACTACGAGCAGTACTTC.